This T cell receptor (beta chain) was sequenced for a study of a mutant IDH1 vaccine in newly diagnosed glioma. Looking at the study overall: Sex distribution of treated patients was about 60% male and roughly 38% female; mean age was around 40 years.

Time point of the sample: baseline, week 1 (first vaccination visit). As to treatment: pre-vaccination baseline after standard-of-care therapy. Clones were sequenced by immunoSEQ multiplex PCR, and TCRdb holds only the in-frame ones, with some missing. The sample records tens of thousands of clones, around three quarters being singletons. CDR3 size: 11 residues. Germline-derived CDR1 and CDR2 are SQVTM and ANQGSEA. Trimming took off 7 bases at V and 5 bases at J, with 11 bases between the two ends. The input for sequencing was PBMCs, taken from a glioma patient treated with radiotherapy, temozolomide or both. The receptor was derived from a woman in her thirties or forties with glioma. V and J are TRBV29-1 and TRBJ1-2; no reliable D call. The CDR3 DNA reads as TGCAGCGGAGCTACCGATTATGGCTACACCTTC. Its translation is CSGATDYGYTF.